What follows are 9 T cell receptor beta chains derived from one specimen sequenced in a study of Ad26.COV2.S vaccination and SARS-CoV-2 variants. The treatment: around 19 received Ad26.COV2.S at low or high dose, single or two shots; roughly five received placebo; per-sample allocation not given. Day 63 after the first vaccine or placebo injection was the time point for sampling. The data were produced by immunoSEQ multiplex PCR, yet TCRdb's version contains in-frame clones alone and is incomplete. Among 300,000 to 400,000 clones listed, roughly nine tenths were seen once. Sequencing used peripheral blood, obtained in a trial of Ad26.COV2.S vaccine versus placebo. These receptors originate from a person aged 18 to 59 who received the Ad26.COV2.S COVID-19 vaccine or a placebo.

This clone showed up just once. The chain uses TRBV4-3 and TRBJ1-5; 9 nucleotides agree with TRBD1. The germline gives CDR1 LGHNA, CDR2 YSLEER. V trimming: 4 bases; J trimming: 1 base; junction bases outside the gene matches: 5. This CDR3 spans 16 amino acids. CDR3 loop: CASSPGTGLSNQPQHF. As DNA, the CDR3 is TGCGCCAGCAGCCCCGGGACAGGGTTAAGCAATCAGCCCCAGCATTTT.

For this clone: The junction departs from the called germline gene at one end, perhaps through a read error. The chain carries TRBV30 and TRBJ2-6; 8 bases are shared with TRBD1. The CDR3 covers 17 residues. Looked up from germline, CDR1 is GTSNPN and CDR2 is SVGIG (reference sequence). The CDR3, as DNA: TGTGCCCGGAGGGGTGGGACAGGCGTTTCTGGGGCCAACGTCCTGACTTTC. Translating gives CARRGGTGVSGANVLTF.

The CDR3: CASSLVGGKNIQYF. CDR3 in DNA: TGTGCCAGCAGCTTAGTAGGGGGCAAAAACATTCAGTACTTC. This chain connects TRBV7-2 to TRBJ2-4, with D perhaps matching TRBD1 (6 bases). The CDR3 is 14 amino acids. Per germline, CDR1 SGHTA and CDR2 FQGNSA. V was clipped by 1 base and J by 3 bases, with 7 bases between them. The complete variable domain, with remaining parts taken from reference TRBV7-2 and TRBJ2-4, reads GAGVSQSPSNKVTEKGKDVELRCDPISGHTALYWYRQSLGQGLEFLIYFQGNSAPDKSGLPSDRFSAERTGGSVSTLTIQRTQQEDSAVYLCASSLVGGKNIQYFGAGTRLSVL.

This rearrangement joins TRBV19 to TRBJ2-4, with 9 bases fitting TRBD1. The CDR3 totals 15 residues. The V gene's germline CDR1 is LNHDA and CDR2 SQIVND (reference sequence). V lost 6 bases and J lost 2; bases outside the gene matches: 5. CDR3 DNA sequence: TGTGCCAGTAGATGGGACAGGGCGTCCAAAAACATTCAGTACTTC. It specifies CASRWDRASKNIQYF.

Notes on this clone: The same CDR3 can be traced to other DNA sequences in this sample. V gene TRBV7-9 combines with J gene TRBJ1-1; D is unresolved. This CDR3 is 12 amino acids long. From germline, CDR1 is SEHNR and CDR2 FQNEAQ (reference sequence). V lost 5 bases to trimming and J lost 8 bases, with 12 bases between them. This chain's CDR3 is CASSPTGGEAFF. The CDR3 nucleotides are TGTGCCAGCAGCCCAACTGGAGGGGAAGCTTTCTTT.

The CDR3 nucleotides are TGTGCCAGCAGCCCAATGACAGGGGGAGGAGGCTACACCTTC. Amino acid sequence: CASSPMTGGGGYTF. V is TRBV3-1 (or the pseudogene TRBV3-2) and J is TRBJ1-2; 9 nucleotides agree with TRBD1. Germline loops: CDR1 LGHDT, CDR2 YNNKEL (reference sequence). The CDR3 covers 14 residues. V was pared by 4 bases and J by 8 bases, with 8 bases of the junction left unmatched.

The chain has TRBV11-2 and TRBJ2-3; 7 nucleotides match TRBD2. The ends lost 4 bases at V and 7 bases at J; junction bases unmatched: 5. Germline V CDR1 and CDR2: SGHAT, FQNNGV. The CDR3 sequence is 13 residues long. The CDR3 DNA follows: TGTGCCAGCAGCTGGGGGGGGTTAAATACGCAGTATTTT. Protein product: CASSWGGLNTQYF.

This clone was observed a single time. This chain links TRBV6-2 or TRBV6-3 with TRBJ2-3, with 13 positions matching TRBD2. This CDR3 is 15 amino acids long. The V and J ends lost 4 bases and 3 bases, in that order; junction bases with no gene match: 1. CDR1 is MNHEY and CDR2 is SVGEGT in the germline V gene. The chain's CDR3 is CASSLTSGRTDTQYF. DNA of the CDR3: TGTGCCAGCAGTTTGACTAGCGGGAGGACAGATACGCAGTATTTT.

The V call is TRBV20-1, the J call TRBJ2-7, with 7 positions matching TRBD2. Germline loops: CDR1 DFQATT, CDR2 SNEGSKA (reference sequence). CDR3 length equals 11 residues. The junction had 3 bases not matched to a gene; V was cut back by 7 bases and J by 3 bases. The DNA for the CDR3 is TGCAGTGTTGCTAGCGGCTACGAGCAGTACTTC. The encoded protein is CSVASGYEQYF.